The following is a T cell receptor (beta chain) sequence with its context. Its antigen is unknown. The record originates from a study of cytomegalovirus exposure and HLA in healthy donors. Study results and caveats: TCR beta sequences reportedly predicted the HLA-A and HLA-B alleles of most subjects accurately. The number of N-insertions in an Asian-associated ancestry cluster was reportedly below the roughly 620-donor mean in a later analysis.

Losses at the gene ends were 6 bases for V and 1 base for J; bases not matched to a gene: 7. Per germline, CDR1 KGHSH and CDR2 LQKENI. The CDR3 runs to 17 residues. Vbeta (60) and Jbeta (13) primers were used in the PCR. Produced via immunoSEQ multiplex PCR; TCRdb's table is partial and in-frame only. The data contain over 150,000 clones, 74% of them seen just once; the ten biggest clones take up under 2.5%. The J gene is TRBJ2-5, the V gene TRBV18, with TRBD2 matching 14 bases. This clonotype was sampled from a man younger than 45 in good health and CMV-seronegative. Sequencing was done on a sample of PBMCs. The CDR3 DNA reads as TGTGCCAGCTCCCTGACTAGCGGGGGGGAAATCCAAGAGACCCAGTACTTC. It yields the protein CASSLTSGGEIQETQYF.